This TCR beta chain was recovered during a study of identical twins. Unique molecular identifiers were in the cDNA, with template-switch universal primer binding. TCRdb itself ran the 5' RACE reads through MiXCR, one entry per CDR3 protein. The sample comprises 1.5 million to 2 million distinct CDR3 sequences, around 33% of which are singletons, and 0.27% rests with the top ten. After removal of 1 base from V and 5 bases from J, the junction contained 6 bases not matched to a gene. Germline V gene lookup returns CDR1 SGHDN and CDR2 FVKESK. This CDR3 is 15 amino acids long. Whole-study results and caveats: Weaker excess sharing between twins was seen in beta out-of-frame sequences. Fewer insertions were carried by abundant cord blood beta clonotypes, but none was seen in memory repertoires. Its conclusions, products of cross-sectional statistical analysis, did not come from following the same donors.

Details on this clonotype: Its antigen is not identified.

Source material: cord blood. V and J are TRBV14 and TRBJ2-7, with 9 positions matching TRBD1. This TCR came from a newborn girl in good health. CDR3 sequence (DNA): TGTGCCAGCAGCCAAGCTAGGGACAGGGATAACGAGCAGTACTTC. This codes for CASSQARDRDNEQYF.